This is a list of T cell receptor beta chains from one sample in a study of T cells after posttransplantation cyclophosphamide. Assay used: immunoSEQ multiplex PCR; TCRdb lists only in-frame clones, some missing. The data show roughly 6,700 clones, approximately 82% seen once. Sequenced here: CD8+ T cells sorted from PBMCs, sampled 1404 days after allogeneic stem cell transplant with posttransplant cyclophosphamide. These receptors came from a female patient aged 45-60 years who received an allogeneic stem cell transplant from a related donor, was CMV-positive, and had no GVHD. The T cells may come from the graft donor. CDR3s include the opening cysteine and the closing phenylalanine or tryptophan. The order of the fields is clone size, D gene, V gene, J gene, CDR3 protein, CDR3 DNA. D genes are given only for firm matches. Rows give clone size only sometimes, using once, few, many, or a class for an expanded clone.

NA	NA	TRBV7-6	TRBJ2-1	CASSFDTGYGEQFF	TGTGCCAGCAGCTTCGACACGGGGTACGGTGAGCAGTTCTTC
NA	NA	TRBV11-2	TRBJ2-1	CASSLASSGKFF	TGTGCCAGCAGCCTGGCCTCCTCGGGAAAGTTCTTC
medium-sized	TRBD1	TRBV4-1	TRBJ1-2	CASSQEDRVYGYTF	TGCGCCAGCAGCCAAGAAGACAGGGTTTATGGCTACACCTTC
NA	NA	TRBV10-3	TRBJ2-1	CAIAAGEDEQFF	TGTGCCATCGCGGCAGGGGAAGACGAGCAGTTCTTC
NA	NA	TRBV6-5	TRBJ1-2	CASTLAGGSYGYTF	TGTGCCAGCACCTTAGCGGGTGGCTCCTATGGCTACACCTTC
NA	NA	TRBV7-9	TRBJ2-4	CASSFAQGAKNIQYF	TGTGCCAGCAGCTTCGCCCAGGGTGCCAAAAACATTCAGTACTTC
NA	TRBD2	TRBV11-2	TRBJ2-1	CASSFPWDYPHPYNEQFF	TGTGCCAGCAGCTTCCCATGGGACTACCCACACCCCTACAATGAGCAGTTCTTC
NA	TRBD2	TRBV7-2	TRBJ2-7	CASSSGLAGTYEQYF	TGTGCCAGCAGCTCCGGACTAGCGGGTACCTACGAGCAGTACTTC
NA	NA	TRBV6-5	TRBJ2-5	CASASVEETQYF	TGTGCCAGTGCTAGCGTAGAAGAGACCCAGTACTTC
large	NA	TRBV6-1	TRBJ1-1	CASKQGWNTEAFF	TGTGCCAGCAAACAGGGTTGGAACACTGAAGCTTTCTTT
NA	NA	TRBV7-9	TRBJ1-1	CASSPGANTEAFF	TGTGCCAGCAGCCCAGGCGCGAACACTGAAGCTTTCTTT
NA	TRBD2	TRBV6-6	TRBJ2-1	CASSRLARGFYNEQFF	TGTGCCAGCAGTCGACTAGCGCGAGGCTTTTACAATGAGCAGTTCTTC
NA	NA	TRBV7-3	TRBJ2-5	CASSLGGSFGETQYF	TGTGCCAGCAGCTTGGGGGGATCCTTTGGGGAGACCCAGTACTTC
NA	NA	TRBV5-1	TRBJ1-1	CASSSTLGEDTEAFF	TGCGCCAGCAGCTCTACCTTGGGTGAGGACACTGAAGCTTTCTTT
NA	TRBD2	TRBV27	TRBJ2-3	CASSLFWLAGDTDTQYF	TGTGCCAGCAGTTTATTCTGGCTAGCGGGGGACACAGATACGCAGTATTTT
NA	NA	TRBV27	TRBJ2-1	CASSLYRPPVGNEQFF	TGTGCCAGCAGTTTATATCGTCCCCCCGTCGGCAATGAGCAGTTCTTC
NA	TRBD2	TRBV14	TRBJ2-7	CASSQGKPGLAEIYEQYF	TGTGCCAGCAGCCAAGGGAAGCCGGGACTAGCGGAAATCTACGAGCAGTACTTC
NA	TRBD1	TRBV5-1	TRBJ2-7	CASSLGQGEYF	TGCGCCAGCAGCCTCGGACAGGGGGAGTACTTC
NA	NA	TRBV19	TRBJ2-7	CASSTPRQGSYEQYF	TGTGCCAGTAGTACACCCCGGCAGGGGAGCTACGAGCAGTACTTC
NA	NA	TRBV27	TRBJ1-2	CASSPRGSGYGYTF	TGTGCCAGCAGTCCTCGAGGCTCGGGCTATGGCTACACCTTC
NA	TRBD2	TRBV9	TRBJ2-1	CASSKLAGGDYNEQFF	TGTGCCAGCAGTAAACTAGCGGGGGGAGATTACAATGAGCAGTTCTTC
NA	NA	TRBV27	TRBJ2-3	CASTSGGVADTQYF	TGTGCCAGCACTTCCGGGGGTGTAGCAGATACGCAGTATTTT
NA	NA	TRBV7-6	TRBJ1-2	CASSAGGLDYGYTF	TGTGCCAGCAGCGCCGGGGGGTTAGACTATGGCTACACCTTC
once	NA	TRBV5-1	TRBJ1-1	CASSLDSPEAFF	TGCGCCAGCAGCTTGGACTCCCCTGAAGCTTTCTTT
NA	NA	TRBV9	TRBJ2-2	CASSDLGLTGELFF	TGTGCCAGCAGCGACTTGGGGCTCACCGGGGAGCTGTTTTTT
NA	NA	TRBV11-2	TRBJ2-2	CASSLPMGLRELFF	TGTGCCAGCAGCTTGCCGATGGGGCTTAGGGAGCTGTTTTTT
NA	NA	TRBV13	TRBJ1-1	CASSLGRELNTEAFF	TGTGCCAGCAGCTTGGGGCGGGAGTTGAACACTGAAGCTTTCTTT
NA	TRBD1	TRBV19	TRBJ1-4	CASSIPPTGGFEKLFF	TGTGCCAGTAGTATCCCTCCGACAGGGGGCTTTGAAAAACTGTTTTTT
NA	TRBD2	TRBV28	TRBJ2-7	CASSPEAGSPYEQYF	TGTGCCAGCAGTCCAGAAGCGGGATCCCCCTACGAGCAGTACTTC
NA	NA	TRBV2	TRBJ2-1	CASRGTPNHYNEQFF	TGTGCCAGCAGAGGGACTCCTAATCACTACAATGAGCAGTTCTTC
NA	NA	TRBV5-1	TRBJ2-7	CASSKQDYEQYF	TGCGCCAGCAGCAAACAGGACTACGAGCAGTACTTC
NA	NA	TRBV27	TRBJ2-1	CASSPFASARGNEQFF	TGTGCCAGCAGTCCTTTTGCTTCGGCTAGGGGCAATGAGCAGTTCTTC
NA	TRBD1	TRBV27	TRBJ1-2	CASAGTGANYGYTF	TGTGCCAGCGCCGGGACAGGGGCTAACTATGGCTACACCTTC
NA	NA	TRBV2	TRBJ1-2	CASSGHVYGYTF	TGTGCCAGCAGTGGGCACGTCTATGGCTACACCTTC
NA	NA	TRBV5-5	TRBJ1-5	CASSVGLTDQPQHF	TGTGCCAGCAGCGTGGGACTCACCGATCAGCCCCAGCATTTT
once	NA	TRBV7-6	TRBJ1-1	CASSPGLIAFF	TGTGCCAGCAGCCCCGGGTTGATAGCTTTCTTT
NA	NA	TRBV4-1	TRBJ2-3	CASSQERGGEATQYF	TGCGCCAGCAGCCAAGAACGCGGAGGGGAGGCTACGCAGTATTTT
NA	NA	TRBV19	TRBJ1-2	CASSIGSLPLTF	TGTGCCAGTAGTATAGGCAGTTTGCCCCTCACCTTC
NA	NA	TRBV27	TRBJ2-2	CASSPVTGELFF	TGTGCCAGCAGTCCTGTAACCGGGGAGCTGTTTTTT
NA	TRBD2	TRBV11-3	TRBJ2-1	CASSLDSGSEDNEQFF	TGTGCCAGCAGCTTAGATAGCGGGAGTGAGGACAATGAGCAGTTCTTC
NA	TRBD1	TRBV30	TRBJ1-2	CAWAGQNYGYTF	TGTGCCTGGGCGGGACAGAACTATGGCTACACCTTC
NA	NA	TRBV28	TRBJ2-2	CASSFSGPTGELFF	TGTGCCAGCAGTTTTAGCGGCCCCACCGGGGAGCTGTTTTTT
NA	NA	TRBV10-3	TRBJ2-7	CAIGPSPTSSYEQYF	TGTGCCATCGGGCCAAGCCCGACAAGCTCCTACGAGCAGTACTTC
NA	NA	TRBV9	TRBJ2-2	CASSVGSGPGELFF	TGTGCCAGCAGCGTAGGCAGCGGGCCCGGGGAGCTGTTTTTT
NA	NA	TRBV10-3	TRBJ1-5	CAISDLGDNQPQHF	TGTGCCATCAGTGATCTCGGGGACAATCAGCCCCAGCATTTT